A selection of T cell receptor beta chains follows, all from one sample in a study of CD8 T cells in ankylosing spondylitis. TCRdb re-analysed the 5' RACE reads in MiXCR, keeping a single row per CDR3 protein. Among 470,000 or so distinct CDR3 sequences listed, roughly 25% were seen once. The sequenced sample consisted of blood, either unsorted or a sorted T cell fraction (not recorded which). All receptors come from a male donor with ankylosing spondylitis. Both conserved end residues are part of each CDR3. A D gene is named only where the DNA matches it firmly. Clone size is stated in some rows and not others, as once, few, many or a class when expanded.

abundance: -
v_gene: TRBV12-3/TRBV12-4
d_gene: TRBD1
j_gene: TRBJ1-1
CDR3nt: TGTGCCAGCAGTTTCTCCTTACAGGGGAGTAGCCCTGAAGCTTTCTTT
CDR3aa: CASSFSLQGSSPEAFF

abundance: once
v_gene: TRBV18
d_gene: TRBD1
j_gene: TRBJ1-1
CDR3nt: TGTGCCAGCTCCCAAAGGGACAGGGATACTGAAGCTTTCTTT
CDR3aa: CASSQRDRDTEAFF

abundance: -
v_gene: TRBV6-1
d_gene: -
j_gene: TRBJ1-6
CDR3nt: TGTGCCAGCAGTGGAGGGAACCTCTATAATTCACCCCTCCACTTT
CDR3aa: CASSGGNLYNSPLHF

abundance: -
v_gene: TRBV15
d_gene: -
j_gene: TRBJ1-2
CDR3nt: TGTGCCACCAGCAGAGATTTGGACACCAACTATGGCTACACCTTC
CDR3aa: CATSRDLDTNYGYTF

abundance: few
v_gene: TRBV27
d_gene: -
j_gene: TRBJ1-2
CDR3nt: TGTGCCAGCAGTAGCATAGGGACACACCAGAGGGGCTACACCTTC
CDR3aa: CASSSIGTHQRGYTF

abundance: -
v_gene: TRBV20-1
d_gene: TRBD1
j_gene: TRBJ1-1
CDR3nt: TGCAGTGCTAGAGGTGTACAGGGGCATAACACTGAAGCTTTCTTT
CDR3aa: CSARGVQGHNTEAFF

abundance: -
v_gene: TRBV5-1
d_gene: TRBD2
j_gene: TRBJ2-5
CDR3nt: TGCGCCAGCAGCTTGTCGGGGGGGGAAGAGACCCAGTACTTC
CDR3aa: CASSLSGGEETQYF

abundance: few
v_gene: TRBV6-2/TRBV6-3
d_gene: -
j_gene: TRBJ2-2
CDR3nt: TGTGCCAGCACCAAGGACGGGGCCCCCGGGGAGCTGTTTTTT
CDR3aa: CASTKDGAPGELFF

abundance: few
v_gene: TRBV6-1
d_gene: TRBD1
j_gene: TRBJ2-3
CDR3nt: TGTGCCAGCAGTGAAGGGTCAGGGGGCGCGGGTACGCAGTATTTT
CDR3aa: CASSEGSGGAGTQYF

abundance: -
v_gene: TRBV7-9
d_gene: -
j_gene: TRBJ1-2
CDR3nt: TGTGCCAGCACCGAGGGATCCTATGGCTACACCTTC
CDR3aa: CASTEGSYGYTF

abundance: many
v_gene: TRBV5-1
d_gene: TRBD1
j_gene: TRBJ2-1
CDR3nt: TGCGCCAGCAGCTTGGCCGGGACAGACAATGAGCAGTTCTTC
CDR3aa: CASSLAGTDNEQFF

abundance: few
v_gene: TRBV29-1
d_gene: -
j_gene: TRBJ1-1
CDR3nt: TGCAGCGTTGAAGCGCAGTTTACAATGAACACTGAAGCTTTCTTT
CDR3aa: CSVEAQFTMNTEAFF

abundance: few
v_gene: TRBV27
d_gene: -
j_gene: TRBJ2-2
CDR3nt: TGTGCCAGGCCCTTGACGGAATCCGGGGAGCTGTTTTTT
CDR3aa: CARPLTESGELFF

abundance: few
v_gene: TRBV10-3
d_gene: -
j_gene: TRBJ1-2
CDR3nt: TGTGCCATCAGTGAGTCTGATGCTGGCTACACCTTC
CDR3aa: CAISESDAGYTF

abundance: few
v_gene: TRBV24-1
d_gene: -
j_gene: TRBJ1-1
CDR3nt: TGTGCCACCAGCGATACTTCACGGACGGGGAACACTGAAGCTTTCTTT
CDR3aa: CATSDTSRTGNTEAFF

abundance: few
v_gene: TRBV5-1
d_gene: -
j_gene: TRBJ2-1
CDR3nt: TGCGCCAGCAGCTTGGCGGGATCAGGGGATGAGCAGTTCTTC
CDR3aa: CASSLAGSGDEQFF

abundance: -
v_gene: TRBV20-1
d_gene: -
j_gene: TRBJ2-3
CDR3nt: TGCAGTGCACTACCGACGGGGCCTACGCAGTATTTT
CDR3aa: CSALPTGPTQYF

abundance: few
v_gene: TRBV3-1
d_gene: TRBD1
j_gene: TRBJ2-1
CDR3nt: TGTGCCAGCAGCCAGATCGGACAGGACGATGAGCAGTTCTTC
CDR3aa: CASSQIGQDDEQFF

abundance: few
v_gene: TRBV2
d_gene: -
j_gene: TRBJ1-2
CDR3nt: TGTGCCAGCAGTGATGGAGGGTATGGCTACACCTTC
CDR3aa: CASSDGGYGYTF

abundance: few
v_gene: TRBV6-1
d_gene: -
j_gene: TRBJ1-1
CDR3nt: TGTGCCAGCAGTGAAGCGATGAACACTGAAGCTTTCTTT
CDR3aa: CASSEAMNTEAFF

abundance: few
v_gene: TRBV5-5
d_gene: -
j_gene: TRBJ1-1
CDR3nt: TGTGCCAGCAGCTTAAACCATGGACAGAACACTGAAGCTTTCTTT
CDR3aa: CASSLNHGQNTEAFF

abundance: few
v_gene: TRBV20-1
d_gene: TRBD1
j_gene: TRBJ1-2
CDR3nt: TGCAGTGCTCCCGACCGGGACAGGGTGTTCGGCTACACCTTC
CDR3aa: CSAPDRDRVFGYTF

abundance: few
v_gene: TRBV5-1
d_gene: -
j_gene: TRBJ2-1
CDR3nt: TGCGCCAGCCGCAAGCGGGCTACCTACAATGAGCAGTTCTTC
CDR3aa: CASRKRATYNEQFF

abundance: -
v_gene: TRBV12-3/TRBV12-4
d_gene: -
j_gene: TRBJ1-1
CDR3nt: TGTGCCAGCAGTCCGAGGGGGACTAGCACTGAAGCTTTCTTT
CDR3aa: CASSPRGTSTEAFF

abundance: -
v_gene: TRBV27
d_gene: -
j_gene: TRBJ1-1
CDR3nt: TGTGCCAGCAGTTTATTCCGACGCACTGAAGCTTTCTTT
CDR3aa: CASSLFRRTEAFF

abundance: -
v_gene: TRBV27
d_gene: TRBD1
j_gene: TRBJ1-2
CDR3nt: TGTGCCAGCAGTTTTGGGTGGGACAGGAGAACCTATGGCTACACCTTC
CDR3aa: CASSFGWDRRTYGYTF

abundance: few
v_gene: TRBV6-1
d_gene: TRBD2
j_gene: TRBJ2-3
CDR3nt: TGTGCCAGCAGTGCCATGAGGGTAGCGGGAGAGTCAGATACGCAGTATTTT
CDR3aa: CASSAMRVAGESDTQYF

abundance: -
v_gene: TRBV5-1
d_gene: TRBD1
j_gene: TRBJ2-2
CDR3nt: TGCGCCAGCAGGCCCGGGACAGGGGACACCGGGGAGCTGTTTTTT
CDR3aa: CASRPGTGDTGELFF

abundance: -
v_gene: TRBV20-1
d_gene: TRBD1
j_gene: TRBJ1-6
CDR3nt: TGCAGTGCTAACGGACAGGGGAGGAGTGATTCACCCCTCCACTTT
CDR3aa: CSANGQGRSDSPLHF

abundance: -
v_gene: TRBV27
d_gene: TRBD1
j_gene: TRBJ1-1
CDR3nt: TGTGCCAGCAGTTTATGGGGGACAGGGACCACTGAAGCTTTCTTT
CDR3aa: CASSLWGTGTTEAFF

abundance: -
v_gene: TRBV10-3
d_gene: -
j_gene: TRBJ1-5
CDR3nt: TGTGCCATCAGTGGTCACGATAGCAATCAGCCCCAGCATTTT
CDR3aa: CAISGHDSNQPQHF

abundance: -
v_gene: TRBV12-3/TRBV12-4
d_gene: TRBD2
j_gene: TRBJ2-5
CDR3nt: TGTGCCAGCAGACGTGGACTAGCGGGGACCCCTCAAGAGACCCAGTACTTC
CDR3aa: CASRRGLAGTPQETQYF

abundance: many
v_gene: TRBV20-1
d_gene: -
j_gene: TRBJ1-1
CDR3nt: TGCAGTGCTAGAGGTCCGGGACCAACGAACACTGAAGCTTTCTTT
CDR3aa: CSARGPGPTNTEAFF

abundance: few
v_gene: TRBV19
d_gene: -
j_gene: TRBJ2-1
CDR3nt: TGTGCCAGTAGTCCGGAGCTGTACAATGAGCAGTTCTTC
CDR3aa: CASSPELYNEQFF

abundance: -
v_gene: TRBV2
d_gene: TRBD2
j_gene: TRBJ2-1
CDR3nt: TGTGCCAGCAGTGGAGTTACTAGCGGGAGTACCAATGAGCAGTTCTTC
CDR3aa: CASSGVTSGSTNEQFF